Listed below are T cell receptor beta chains from one sample, sequenced in a study of blood T cell repertoires in COVID-19. Sequencing used immunoSEQ multiplex PCR; TCRdb keeps in-frame clones, though not all of them. The repertoire consists of about 200,000 clones, with 80% to 85% occurring once and the leading ten covering less than 9.5%. Sequencing was done on a sample of PBMCs or T cells enriched from blood (not recorded which). Source of these receptors: a man aged 35 to 55 who had recovered from COVID-19. CDR3s include the opening cysteine and the closing phenylalanine or tryptophan. A D gene is named only where the DNA matches it firmly. Only part of the rows carry a size: once, few, many, or a class if the clone is expanded.

size,J,D,V,length,DNA,CDR3
-,TRBJ2-1,TRBD1,TRBV5-6,13,TGTGCCAGCAGAGGGACAGTATACAATGAGCAGTTCTTC,CASRGTVYNEQFF
-,TRBJ1-2,TRBD1,TRBV6-4,13,TGTGCCAGCAGTGCGACAGGGGGCCATGGCTACACCTTC,CASSATGGHGYTF
-,TRBJ1-2,-,TRBV12-3/TRBV12-4,12,TGTGCCAGCAGCTTACAGGGCTATGGCTACACCTTC,CASSLQGYGYTF
-,TRBJ2-5,-,TRBV27,13,TGTGCCAGCAGTCACGCGGGTAGGGAGACCCAGTACTTC,CASSHAGRETQYF
-,TRBJ1-2,TRBD1,TRBV25-1,12,TGTGCCAGCGTGGGACAGGGCTATGGCTACACCTTC,CASVGQGYGYTF
-,TRBJ2-7,TRBD2,TRBV2,16,TGTGCCAGCAGTCCACTAGCGGGCTTAACCAAATACGAGCAGTACTTC,CASSPLAGLTKYEQYF
-,TRBJ1-2,-,TRBV5-5,13,TGTGCCAGCAGCGTGGAAGGGGCCTATGGCTACACCTTC,CASSVEGAYGYTF
-,TRBJ2-2,-,TRBV30,14,TGTGCCTGGAGTGGTGCGTCGAACACCGGGGAGCTGTTTTTT,CAWSGASNTGELFF
-,TRBJ1-1,-,TRBV11-2,12,TGTGCCAGCAGCTTAGGGGCTGGTGAAGCTTTCTTT,CASSLGAGEAFF
-,TRBJ1-5,TRBD1,TRBV30,14,TGTGCCTGGAGTCGGACAGGGGGCAATCAGCCCCAGCATTTT,CAWSRTGGNQPQHF
-,TRBJ2-6,TRBD1,TRBV20-1,17,TGCAGTGCCAGTAAGGGGACAGGGATTACTGGGGCCAACGTCCTGACTTTC,CSASKGTGITGANVLTF
-,TRBJ1-5,TRBD1,TRBV4-1,17,TGCGCCAGCAGCCAAACAGGGGGCAGTCGAAGCAATCAGCCCCAGCATTTT,CASSQTGGSRSNQPQHF
once,TRBJ2-2,TRBD1,TRBV5-5,15,TGTGCCAGCAGTTGGGGACAGCTGAACACCGGGGAGCTGTTTTTT,CASSWGQLNTGELFF
-,TRBJ1-1,-,TRBV5-4,15,TGTGCCAGCAGCTTGACTTACAGCATGAACACTGAAGCTTTCTTT,CASSLTYSMNTEAFF
-,TRBJ1-5,TRBD1,TRBV19,19,TGTGCCAGCAGACCGTACCGGGACAGGAGTAAGGGAAGCAATCAGCCCCAGCATTTT,CASRPYRDRSKGSNQPQHF
-,TRBJ1-1,-,TRBV19,14,TGTGCCAGTAGTCCCCGGGGAGGGGGCACTGAAGCTTTCTTT,CASSPRGGGTEAFF
-,TRBJ1-1,TRBD1,TRBV11-2,16,TGTGCCAGCAGCCCCCGACAGGGGCAGGCGAACACTGAAGCTTTCTTT,CASSPRQGQANTEAFF
-,TRBJ1-2,-,TRBV21-1,15,TGTGCCAGCAGCAAAGTTGACAAACCTAACTATGGCTACACCTTC,CASSKVDKPNYGYTF
-,TRBJ2-5,-,TRBV5-1,14,TGCGCCAGCAGCGCCATGGGACAACAAGAGACCCAGTACTTC,CASSAMGQQETQYF
-,TRBJ1-2,-,TRBV5-5,15,TGTGCCAGCAGCTTTCCGGGCCGGCGGGGTTATGGCTACACCTTC,CASSFPGRRGYGYTF
once,TRBJ1-2,TRBD1,TRBV15,16,TGTGCCACCAGCAGGGGACAGGGTACATCAACTGGGGGCTACACCTTC,CATSRGQGTSTGGYTF
-,TRBJ1-2,-,TRBV29-1,12,TGCAGCGGGCGGGGGACCGGGTATGACTACACCTTC,CSGRGTGYDYTF
-,TRBJ1-1,-,TRBV2,13,TGTGCCAGCACAACAGAGATGAACACTGAAGCTTTCTTT,CASTTEMNTEAFF
-,TRBJ2-7,TRBD2,TRBV10-2,12,TGCGCCAGCAGTCTAGCGGCCTACGAGCAGTACTTC,CASSLAAYEQYF
-,TRBJ2-1,TRBD2,TRBV24-1,15,TGTGCCACCAGTGATTTGCGAGCGGGGGGGACTGAGCAGTTCTTC,CATSDLRAGGTEQFF
few,TRBJ1-6,TRBD1,TRBV9,15,TGTGCCAGCAGCGCGAGCGGACAGGAGGGCTCACCCCTCCACTTT,CASSASGQEGSPLHF
-,TRBJ2-1,-,TRBV28,12,TGTGCCAGCAGCCAAGCTTACAATGAGCAGTTCTTC,CASSQAYNEQFF
-,TRBJ2-1,-,TRBV5-5,13,TGTGCCAGCAGCCTCCGGGACTACAATGAGCAGTTCTTC,CASSLRDYNEQFF
-,TRBJ2-7,TRBD1,TRBV6-5,15,TGTGCCAGCAGTTACAGGGGACAGGGAAATTACGAGCAGTACTTC,CASSYRGQGNYEQYF
-,TRBJ2-5,TRBD1,TRBV30,14,TGTGCCTGGAGTCGCGGGACAGGGGGTGAGACCCAGTACTTC,CAWSRGTGGETQYF
once,TRBJ1-1,-,TRBV2,12,TGTGCCAGCAGTCCAGGGGACACTGAAGCTTTCTTT,CASSPGDTEAFF
-,TRBJ1-2,-,TRBV18,14,TGTGCCAGCTCACCACCAAAACGGACACCCTGGGGCACCTTC,CASSPPKRTPWGTF
once,TRBJ2-3,TRBD2,TRBV28,16,TGTGCCAGCAGTTTATGGACTAGCGGGGCCACAGATACGCAGTATTTT,CASSLWTSGATDTQYF
-,TRBJ2-7,-,TRBV5-4,14,TGTGCCAGCAGTCAACAAACCTGGACAGACGAGCAGTACTTC,CASSQQTWTDEQYF
-,TRBJ1-2,-,TRBV29-1,14,TGCAGCGTTGAAGTAGTGGGGGACAAATATGGCTACACCTTC,CSVEVVGDKYGYTF
-,TRBJ1-5,TRBD1,TRBV9,14,TGTGCCAGCAGCGTCGGACAGGTTACGCAGCCCCAGCATTTT,CASSVGQVTQPQHF
-,TRBJ1-2,TRBD1,TRBV5-4,15,TGTGCCAGCAGCTTCCGACAGGGAAGTCAAAATGGCTACACCTTC,CASSFRQGSQNGYTF
-,TRBJ1-1,-,TRBV29-1,14,TGCAGCGCGTACAGGGAGGGGGGTGTCACTGAAGCTTTCTTT,CSAYREGGVTEAFF
few,TRBJ2-3,TRBD1,TRBV14,13,TGTGCCAGCAGCCAAGACCTCGGGACAGGGGAGTATTTT,CASSQDLGTGEYF
-,TRBJ2-5,-,TRBV5-4,15,TGTGCCAGCAACCCGAGGGGGGGTCAACAAGAGACCCAGTACTTC,CASNPRGGQQETQYF
-,TRBJ1-1,-,TRBV18,13,TGTGCCAGCTCACCCATCAAGAACACTGAAGCTTTCTTT,CASSPIKNTEAFF
once,TRBJ1-2,TRBD1,TRBV4-1,17,TGCGCCAGCAGCCAAGCTCGGACAGGGGGCTGGGACTATGGCTACACCTTC,CASSQARTGGWDYGYTF
-,TRBJ1-4,-,TRBV6-5,15,TGTGCCAGCAGGGCACTCAGGGATTCCAATGAAAAACTGTTTTTT,CASRALRDSNEKLFF
-,TRBJ1-2,-,TRBV28,13,TGTGCCAGCAGTTCCCGGGACATCTATGGCTACACCTTC,CASSSRDIYGYTF